This T cell receptor (beta chain) comes out of a study of blood T cells in healthy people across ages. Study results and limitations: Samples with more naive T cells showed higher observed beta diversity. Any conclusive comparison of naive versus antigen-experienced cells was prevented by using unsorted PBMCs.

Sample-barcoded 5' priming and a J-beta primer mix drove a second PCR of 7 to 11 cycles. TCRdb ran MiXCR on the 5' RACE reads and lists one entry per CDR3 protein. The profile shows fewer than 750,000 distinct CDR3 sequences, around 50% of them singletons. In the case of this clonotype: The antigen is unknown.

The sample consisted of blood. The sequence came from a man of 80 years or more in good health.

The CDR3 nucleotides are TGTGCCAGCAGCCCCCGGTCAGGTGGGAGGGATGGCTACACCTTC. It encodes CASSPRSGGRDGYTF. This chain links TRBV3-1 with TRBJ1-2; the D is unclear. CDR3 size: 15 residues. Germline CDR1 reads LGHDT; CDR2 reads YNNKEL (reference sequence). The V end lost 4 bases, the J end lost 6 bases, and 18 bases lay between the germline ends.